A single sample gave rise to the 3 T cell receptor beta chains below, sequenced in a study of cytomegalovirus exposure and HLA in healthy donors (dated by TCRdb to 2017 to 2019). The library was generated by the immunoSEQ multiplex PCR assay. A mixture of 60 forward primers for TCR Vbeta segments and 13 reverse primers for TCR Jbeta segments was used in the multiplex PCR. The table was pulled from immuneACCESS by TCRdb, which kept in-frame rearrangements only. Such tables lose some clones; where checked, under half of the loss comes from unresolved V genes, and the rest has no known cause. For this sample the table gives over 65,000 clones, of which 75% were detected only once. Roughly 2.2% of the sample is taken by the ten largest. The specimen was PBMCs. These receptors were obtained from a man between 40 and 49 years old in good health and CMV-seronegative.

The CDR3: CASSYQGTAASYTF. The CDR3 nucleotides read TGTGCCAGCAGTTACCAAGGGACAGCTGCGAGCTACACCTTC. This sequence joins TRBV6-6 and TRBJ1-2; 7 nucleotides match TRBD1. V gave up 2 bases and J gave up 9 bases; unmatched junction bases: 9. CDR1 and CDR2 (germline): MNHNY, SVGAGI (reference sequence). CDR3 length: 14 amino acids.

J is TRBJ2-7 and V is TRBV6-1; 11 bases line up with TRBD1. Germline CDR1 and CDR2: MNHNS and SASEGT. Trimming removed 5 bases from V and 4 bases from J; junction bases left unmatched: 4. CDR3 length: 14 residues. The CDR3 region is CASSRDRGFYEQYF. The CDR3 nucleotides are TGTGCCAGCAGTCGGGACAGGGGGTTTTACGAGCAGTACTTC.

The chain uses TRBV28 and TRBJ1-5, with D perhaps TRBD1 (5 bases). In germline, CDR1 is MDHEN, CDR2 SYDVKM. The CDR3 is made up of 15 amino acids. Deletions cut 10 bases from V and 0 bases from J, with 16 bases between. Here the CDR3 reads CATTADTNSNQPQHF. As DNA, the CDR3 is TGTGCCACGACGGCGGACACAAATAGCAATCAGCCCCAGCATTTT.